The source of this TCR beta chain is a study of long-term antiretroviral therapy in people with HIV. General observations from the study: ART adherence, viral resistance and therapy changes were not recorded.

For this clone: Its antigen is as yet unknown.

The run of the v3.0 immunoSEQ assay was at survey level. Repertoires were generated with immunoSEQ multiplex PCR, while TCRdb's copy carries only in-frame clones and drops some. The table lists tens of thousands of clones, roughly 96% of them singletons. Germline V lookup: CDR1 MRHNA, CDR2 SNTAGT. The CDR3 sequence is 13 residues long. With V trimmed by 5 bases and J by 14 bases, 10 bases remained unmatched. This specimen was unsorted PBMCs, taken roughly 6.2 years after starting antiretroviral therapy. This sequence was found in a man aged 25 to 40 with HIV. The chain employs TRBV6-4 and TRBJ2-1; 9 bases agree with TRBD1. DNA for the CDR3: TGTGCCAGCAGTCGGACAGGGGTGGGTGTTAAGTTCTTC. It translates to CASSRTGVGVKFF.